Each of the 7 T cell receptor beta chains below was sequenced from the same sample in a study of blood T cell repertoires in COVID-19. The data were produced by immunoSEQ multiplex PCR, yet TCRdb's version contains in-frame clones alone and is incomplete. The repertoire holds roughly 500,000 clones, with around 87% as singletons. Sequencing input: PBMCs or T cells enriched from blood (not recorded which). These receptors were collected from a woman aged 40 to 55 who had recovered from COVID-19.

The chain employs TRBV4-3 and TRBJ1-6; 7 bases are shared with TRBD1. J lost 5 bases, V lost 3 bases, and 4 bases had no gene match. CDR1 and CDR2 from the germline V gene are LGHNA and YSLEER. CDR3 size: 15 residues. CDR3: CASSHGTADNSPLHF. Here the CDR3 DNA reads TGCGCCAGCAGCCACGGGACAGCGGATAATTCACCCCTCCACTTT.

J is TRBJ2-7 and V is TRBV27, with 7 positions matching TRBD1. The trim removed 3 bases at V and 7 bases at J, leaving 9 bases unmatched. The V gene's germline CDR1 is MNHEY and CDR2 SMNVEV (reference sequence). CDR3 length: 14 residues. CDR3 residues: CASSFDRDVHEQYF. CDR3 coding DNA: TGTGCCAGCAGTTTCGACAGGGACGTTCATGAGCAGTACTTC.

The chain has TRBV7-2 and TRBJ1-4; TRBD1 agrees at 7 bases. The CDR3 is 16 residues long. The germline CDR1 and CDR2 sequences are SGHTA and FQGNSA. V lost 5 bases and J lost 3; bases outside the gene matches: 9. DNA of the CDR3: TGTGCCAGCAGCATAAACGGGACAGAGGCTAATGAAAAACTGTTTTTT. Protein: CASSINGTEANEKLFF.

This chain links TRBV5-6 with TRBJ1-2, with D uncertain. The CDR3 is 15 amino acids. The V gene's germline CDR1 is SGHDT and CDR2 YYEEEE. The V end was cut by 2 bases, the J end by 4 bases, with 15 bases between. The CDR3 is CASSFRKTGPYGYTF. CDR3 in DNA: TGTGCCAGCAGCTTTCGAAAAACGGGTCCCTATGGCTACACCTTC.

V and J are TRBV9 and TRBJ2-2; 13 bases align to TRBD2. CDR3 length equals 16 residues. Losses at the gene ends were 0 bases for V and 4 bases for J; bases not matched to a gene: 0. Germline CDR1 SGDLS, CDR2 YYNGEE. The CDR3 spells CASSVGTSGSTGELFF. CDR3 nucleotide sequence: TGTGCCAGCAGCGTAGGGACTAGCGGGAGCACCGGGGAGCTGTTTTTT.

The genes are TRBV10-3 and TRBJ1-1; 8 positions match TRBD1. This CDR3 is 14 amino acids long. Germline CDR1 reads ENHRY; CDR2 reads SYGVKD. Germline trimming cut 1 base from V and 7 bases from J; bases unmatched to any gene: 5. The CDR3 loop reads CAISEFGQGGEAFF. CDR3 nucleotide sequence: TGTGCCATCAGTGAGTTCGGACAGGGTGGTGAAGCTTTCTTT.

The chain couples TRBV5-1 to TRBJ2-4, with D maybe TRBD2 (6 bases). The germline V gene has CDR1 SGHRS and CDR2 YFSETQ. Trimming cost V 4 bases and J 7 bases, with 27 bases left between them. CDR3 length equals 18 residues. This CDR3 is CASSLPGWMAGKVNIQYF. The CDR3 DNA reads as TGCGCCAGCAGCCTCCCGGGGTGGATGGCGGGAAAAGTGAACATTCAGTACTTC. Drawing the rest from reference TRBV5-1 and TRBJ2-4, the complete variable domain is KAGVTQTPRYLIKTRGQQVTLSCSPISGHRSVSWYQQTPGQGLQFLFEYFSETQRNKGNFPGRFSGRQFSNSRSEMNVSTLELGDSALYLCASSLPGWMAGKVNIQYFGAGTRLSVL.